This passage covers 10 T cell receptor beta chains from one sample sequenced in a study of cytomegalovirus exposure and HLA in healthy donors. The PCR contained 60 Vbeta and 13 Jbeta primers. Sequencing was performed with immunoSEQ multiplex PCR; in TCRdb, only in-frame clones are kept and a portion is missing. Among some 200,000 clones listed, approximately 85% were seen once. Sample: PBMCs. These receptors were obtained from a girl aged 10 to 17 in good health and CMV-seropositive.

V and J are TRBV7-2 and TRBJ2-5, with 14 bases lining up with TRBD2. With V trimmed by 4 bases and J by 7 bases, 14 bases remained unmatched. The germline V gene has CDR1 SGHTA and CDR2 FQGNSA. The CDR3 is made up of 18 amino acids. CDR3 in amino acids: CASSSRPLTSGGEWTQYF. As DNA, the CDR3 is TGTGCCAGCAGCTCTAGGCCCCTGACTAGCGGGGGGGAGTGGACCCAGTACTTC. Using reference TRBV7-2 and TRBJ2-5 for the parts outside the CDR3, the full variable domain is GAGVSQSPSNKVTEKGKDVELRCDPISGHTALYWYRQSLGQGLEFLIYFQGNSAPDKSGLPSDRFSAERTGGSVSTLTIQRTQQEDSAVYLCASSSRPLTSGGEWTQYFGPGTRLLVL.

This clone was found once. As DNA, the CDR3 is TGTGCCAGTAGTATGGGACAGGGAACGTCTAATGAAAAACTGTTTTTT. Translated: CASSMGQGTSNEKLFF. V gene TRBV19 combines with J gene TRBJ1-4; 9 nucleotides align to TRBD1. V lost 3 bases, J lost 3 bases, and 5 bases stayed unmatched. The germline CDR1 and CDR2 sequences are LNHDA and SQIVND (reference sequence). The CDR3 totals 16 residues.

The rearrangement joins TRBV7-6 to TRBJ2-7; 13 bases map to TRBD2. The CDR3 has 17 residues. V lost 5 bases to trimming and J lost 1 base; unmatched junction nucleotides: 8. CDR1 and CDR2 (germline): SGHVS, FNYEAQ. CDR3 in amino acids: CASSPGLAGALSYEQYF. In DNA, the CDR3 is TGTGCCAGCAGCCCAGGACTAGCGGGGGCCTTATCCTACGAGCAGTACTTC.

This chain links TRBV30 with TRBJ1-1; TRBD1 matches 10 bases. Per the germline V gene, CDR1 is GTSNPN and CDR2 is SVGIG (reference sequence). The CDR3 runs 14 residues. The CDR3 is CALKGTGANTEAFF. The CDR3 region has the DNA TGTGCATTGAAAGGGACAGGGGCGAACACTGAAGCTTTCTTT.

CDR3 bases: TGTGCCAGCCGTAAAGACTGGACTGAAGCTTTCTTT. It is translated as CASRKDWTEAFF. The genes are TRBV5-6 and TRBJ1-1; D gene unclear. The CDR3 is 12 residues long. Germline CDR1 reads SGHDT; CDR2 reads YYEEEE. V lost 7 bases to trimming and J lost 5 bases, with 12 bases between them.

This chain links TRBV6-5 with TRBJ2-7; tentatively, D is TRBD2 (6 bases). The CDR3 has 12 amino acids. Looked up from germline, CDR1 is MNHEY and CDR2 is SVGAGI. The ends were cut back, 10 bases at V and 5 bases at J, with 15 bases in the middle. CDR3 bases: TGTGCCACCGCGCCTGGCGGGAACGAGCAGTACTTC. Translated: CATAPGGNEQYF.

The DNA of the CDR3 is TGTGCCAGCAGCCCTCCAGGGAGGGGGCAGTACTTC. Its protein product is CASSPPGRGQYF. This chain uses TRBV7-8 with TRBJ2-7, with TRBD2 identical over 7 bases. Trimming cost V 5 bases and J 9 bases; bases outside gene matches: 7. CDR3 length: 12 residues. CDR1 is SGHVS and CDR2 is FQNEAQ in the germline V gene.

V usage is TRBV23-1 and J usage is TRBJ1-2; 8 positions match TRBD1. TRBV23-1 is classed as an ORF, of uncertain function. Trimming cost V 7 bases and J 4 bases; bases outside gene matches: 11. The CDR3 is 15 residues long. This chain's CDR3 is CASNPGRGRFYGYTF. CDR3 bases: TGCGCCAGCAACCCTGGCAGGGGGCGGTTCTATGGCTACACCTTC.

CDR3 region: CASSPATVQNNQPQHF. In DNA form, the CDR3 reads TGTGCCAGCTCACCGGCGACAGTACAAAATAATCAGCCCCAGCATTTT. The genes are TRBV18 and TRBJ1-5; a possible D gene is TRBD1 (5 bases). Trimming took off 3 bases at V and 4 bases at J, with 16 bases between the two ends. CDR3 length equals 16 residues. Germline CDR1 reads KGHSH; CDR2 reads LQKENI.

This clone was counted a single time. The chain uses TRBV6-5 and TRBJ1-1, with TRBD1 as a possible D gene (5 bases). Trimming stripped 8 bases from V and 5 bases from J, with 18 bases between. This CDR3 contains 14 residues. CDR1 is MNHEY, CDR2 SVGAGI, per germline. CDR3 protein: CASSKSGGSTEAFF. In DNA form, the CDR3 reads TGTGCCAGCTCTAAGTCGGGGGGGTCGACTGAAGCTTTCTTT.